This T cell receptor beta chain was found in a study of OX40 agonist ivuxolimab in advanced cancers. About the research overall: An agonistic human IgG2 monoclonal antibody against OX40 (CD134) was given.

Method: immunoSEQ multiplex PCR; TCRdb's copy keeps in-frame clones and lacks some. The sample lists tens of thousands of clones; 90% to 95% were seen once. Trimming removed 6 bases at V and 6 bases at J, with 15 bases between. CDR1 and CDR2 from the germline V gene are MNHEY and SVGAGI. This CDR3 region has 13 residues. The clonotype was recovered from an adult with an advanced solid tumor such as melanoma, head and neck, liver or kidney cancer. The rearrangement uses TRBV6-5 and TRBJ2-7; D gene unclear. The sample in question was CD4+ or CD8+ T cells sorted from blood, obtained in a trial of the OX40 agonist ivuxolimab. The CDR3 is CASRYSLLTEQYF. For the CDR3, the DNA is TGTGCCAGCAGGTACAGCCTTTTGACCGAGCAGTACTTC.